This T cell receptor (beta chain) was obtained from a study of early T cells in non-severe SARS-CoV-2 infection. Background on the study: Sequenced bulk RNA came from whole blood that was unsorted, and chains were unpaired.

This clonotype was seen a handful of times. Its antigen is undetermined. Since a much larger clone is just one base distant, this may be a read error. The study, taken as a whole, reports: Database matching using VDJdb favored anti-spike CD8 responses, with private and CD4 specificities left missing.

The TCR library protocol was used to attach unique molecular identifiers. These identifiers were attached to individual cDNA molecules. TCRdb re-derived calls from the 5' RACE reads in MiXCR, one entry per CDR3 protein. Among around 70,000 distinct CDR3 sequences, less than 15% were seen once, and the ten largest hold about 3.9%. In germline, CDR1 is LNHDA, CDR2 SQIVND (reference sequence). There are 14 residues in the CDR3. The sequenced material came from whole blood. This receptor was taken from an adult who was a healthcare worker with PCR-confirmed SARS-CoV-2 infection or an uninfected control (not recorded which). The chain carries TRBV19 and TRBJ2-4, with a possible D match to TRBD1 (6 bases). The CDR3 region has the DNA TGTGCCAGTAGTAACCCAGGGGTCAAAAGCATTCAGTACTTC. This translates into CASSNPGVKSIQYF.